The present T cell receptor (beta chain) was sequenced within a study of blood T cell repertoires in COVID-19. Study background: Samples taken during acute and convalescent COVID-19 were collected in the United States, Italy and Spain. In each case, the material was cDNA or gDNA derived from T cells, B-cell-depleted T cells, or PBMCs.

The length of the CDR3 is 17 residues. The trim removed 4 bases at V and 9 bases at J, leaving 17 bases unmatched. Germline-derived CDR1 and CDR2 are SGHRS and YFSETQ. In Seattle, patients joined the study during active infection and were tracked longitudinally. Methods used by the authors: Amplification of reference gene primers was used by the study to estimate nucleated cell counts. The table came from immunoSEQ multiplex PCR; TCRdb's copy has only in-frame clones and leaves some out. The V and J calls and clone size come from that table; D and trimming were worked out from the DNA. The sample lists some 130,000 clones, about 89% occurring once.

This TCR came from a woman in her 70s with COVID-19, enrolled during active disease. Sequences were obtained from peripheral blood. The chain employs TRBV5-1 and TRBJ2-3; 10 bases agree with TRBD2. The CDR3 DNA is TGCGCCAGCAGCCTGCCGGGTTTGAGCGGGGGGGCAGGGACGCAGTATTTT. Its translation is CASSLPGLSGGAGTQYF.